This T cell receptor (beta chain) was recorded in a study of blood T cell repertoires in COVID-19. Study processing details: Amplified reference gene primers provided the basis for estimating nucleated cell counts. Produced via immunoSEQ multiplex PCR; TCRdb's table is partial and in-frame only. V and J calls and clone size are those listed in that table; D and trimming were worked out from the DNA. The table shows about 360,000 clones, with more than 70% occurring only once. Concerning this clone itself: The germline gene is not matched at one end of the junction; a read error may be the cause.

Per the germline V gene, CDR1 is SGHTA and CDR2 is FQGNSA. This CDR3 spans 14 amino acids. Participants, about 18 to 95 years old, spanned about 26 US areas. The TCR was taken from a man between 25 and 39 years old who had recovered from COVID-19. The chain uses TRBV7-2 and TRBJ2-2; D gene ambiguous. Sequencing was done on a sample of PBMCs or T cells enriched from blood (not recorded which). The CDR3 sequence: CASSVAPITGELFF. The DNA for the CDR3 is TGTGCCAGCAGCGTAGCTCCTATTACCGGGGAGCTGTTTTTT. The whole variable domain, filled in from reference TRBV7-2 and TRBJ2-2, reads GAGVSQSPSNKVTEKGKDVELRCDPISGHTALYWYRQSLGQGLEFLIYFQGNSAPDKSGLPSDRFSAERTGGSVSTLTIQRTQQEDSAVYLCASSVAPITGELFFGEGSRLTVL.